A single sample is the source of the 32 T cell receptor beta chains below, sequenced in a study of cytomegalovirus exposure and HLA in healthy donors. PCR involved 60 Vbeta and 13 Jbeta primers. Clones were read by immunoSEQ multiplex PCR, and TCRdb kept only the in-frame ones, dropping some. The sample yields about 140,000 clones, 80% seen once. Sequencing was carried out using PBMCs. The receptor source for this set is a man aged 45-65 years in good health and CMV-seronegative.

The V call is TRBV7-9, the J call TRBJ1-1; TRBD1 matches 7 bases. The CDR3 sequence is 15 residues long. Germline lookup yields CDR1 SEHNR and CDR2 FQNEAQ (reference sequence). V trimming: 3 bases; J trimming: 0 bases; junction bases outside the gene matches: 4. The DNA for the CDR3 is TGTGCCAGCAGCTTGCAGACAGGGATGAACACTGAAGCTTTCTTT. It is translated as CASSLQTGMNTEAFF.

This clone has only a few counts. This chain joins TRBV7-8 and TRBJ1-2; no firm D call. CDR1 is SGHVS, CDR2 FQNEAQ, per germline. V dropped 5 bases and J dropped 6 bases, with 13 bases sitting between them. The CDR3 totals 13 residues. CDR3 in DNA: TGTGCCAGCAGCGAACGTCACCGCGATGGCTACACCTTC. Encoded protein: CASSERHRDGYTF.

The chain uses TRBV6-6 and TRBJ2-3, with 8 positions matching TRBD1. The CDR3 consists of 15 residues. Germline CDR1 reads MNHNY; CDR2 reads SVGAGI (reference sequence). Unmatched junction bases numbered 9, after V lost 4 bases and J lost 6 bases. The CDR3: CASSSPGQGLDTQYF. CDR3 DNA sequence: TGTGCCAGCAGTTCCCCAGGACAGGGTTTGGATACGCAGTATTTT.

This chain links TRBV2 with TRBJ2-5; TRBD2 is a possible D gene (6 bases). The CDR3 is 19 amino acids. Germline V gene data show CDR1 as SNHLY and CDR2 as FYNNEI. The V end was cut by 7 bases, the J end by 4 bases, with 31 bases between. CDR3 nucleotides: TGTGCCAGCACCAGACCCCTATCCGGGACTGGGGGATATCGAGAGACCCAGTACTTC. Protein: CASTRPLSGTGGYRETQYF.

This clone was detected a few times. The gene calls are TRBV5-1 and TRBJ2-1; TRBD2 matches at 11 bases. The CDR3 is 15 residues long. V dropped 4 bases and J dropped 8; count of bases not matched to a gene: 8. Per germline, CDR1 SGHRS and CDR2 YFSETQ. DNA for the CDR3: TGCGCCAGCAGCGCTACTAGCGGGAGTGGGGATGAGCAGTTCTTC. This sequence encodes CASSATSGSGDEQFF.

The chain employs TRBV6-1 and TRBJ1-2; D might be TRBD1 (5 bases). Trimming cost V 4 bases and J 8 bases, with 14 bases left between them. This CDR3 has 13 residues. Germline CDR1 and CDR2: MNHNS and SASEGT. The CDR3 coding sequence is TGTGCCAGCAGTGGCGACAGTTTTGGAGGCTACACCTTC. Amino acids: CASSGDSFGGYTF.

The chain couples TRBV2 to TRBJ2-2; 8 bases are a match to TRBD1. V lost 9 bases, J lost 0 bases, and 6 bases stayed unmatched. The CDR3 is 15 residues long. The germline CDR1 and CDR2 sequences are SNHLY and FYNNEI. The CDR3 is CASLRTGTNTGELFF. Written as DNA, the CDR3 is TGTGCCAGTCTCAGGACAGGGACGAACACCGGGGAGCTGTTTTTT. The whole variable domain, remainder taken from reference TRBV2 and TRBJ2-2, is EPEVTQTPSHQVTQMGQEVILRCVPISNHLYFYWYRQILGQKVEFLVSFYNNEISEKSEIFDDQFSVERPDGSNFTLKIRSTKLEDSAMYFCASLRTGTNTGELFFGEGSRLTVL.

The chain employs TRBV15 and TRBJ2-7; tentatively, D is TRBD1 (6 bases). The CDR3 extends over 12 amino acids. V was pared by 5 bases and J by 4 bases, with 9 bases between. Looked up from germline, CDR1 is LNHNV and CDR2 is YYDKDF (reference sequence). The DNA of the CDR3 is TGTGCCACCAGCGACGACAGGTACGAGCAGTACTTC. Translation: CATSDDRYEQYF.

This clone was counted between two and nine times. The CDR3 DNA is TGTGCCAGCAGTGCCCGGGGGGAGAACACTGAAGCTTTCTTT. Its translation is CASSARGENTEAFF. The J gene is TRBJ1-1, the V gene TRBV6-6; a possible D gene is TRBD1 (5 bases). CDR3 length equals 14 residues. Trimming cost V 5 bases and J 1 base, with 11 bases left between them. CDR1 MNHNY and CDR2 SVGAGI come from the germline V gene (reference sequence).

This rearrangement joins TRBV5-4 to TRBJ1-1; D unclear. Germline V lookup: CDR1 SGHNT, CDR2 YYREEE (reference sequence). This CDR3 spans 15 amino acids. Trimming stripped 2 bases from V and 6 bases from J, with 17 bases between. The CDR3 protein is CASSFFTSDYPEAFF. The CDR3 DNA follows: TGTGCCAGCAGCTTTTTCACCTCAGATTATCCTGAAGCTTTCTTT.

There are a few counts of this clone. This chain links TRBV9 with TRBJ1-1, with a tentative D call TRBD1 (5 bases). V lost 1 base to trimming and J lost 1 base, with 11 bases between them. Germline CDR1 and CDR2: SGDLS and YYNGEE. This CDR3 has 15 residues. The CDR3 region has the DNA TGTGCCAGCAGCGTACTTGCAGGGAAGAACACTGAAGCTTTCTTT. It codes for CASSVLAGKNTEAFF.

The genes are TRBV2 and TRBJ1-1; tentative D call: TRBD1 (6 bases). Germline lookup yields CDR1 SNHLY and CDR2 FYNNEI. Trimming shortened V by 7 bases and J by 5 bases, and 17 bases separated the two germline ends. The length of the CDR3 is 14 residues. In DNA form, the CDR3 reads TGTGCCAGCATGTCGCAGGGGCGGGCGACTGAAGCTTTCTTT. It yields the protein CASMSQGRATEAFF. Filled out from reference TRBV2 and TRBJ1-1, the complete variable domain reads EPEVTQTPSHQVTQMGQEVILRCVPISNHLYFYWYRQILGQKVEFLVSFYNNEISEKSEIFDDQFSVERPDGSNFTLKIRSTKLEDSAMYFCASMSQGRATEAFFGQGTRLTVV.

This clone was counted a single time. The CDR3 DNA is TGTGCCAGCAGCTTAGACGAGACAGGGTTCCGCGAAAAACTGTTTTTT. Translating it yields CASSLDETGFREKLFF. This chain links TRBV7-8 with TRBJ1-4; 7 positions agree with TRBD1. Per the germline V gene, CDR1 is SGHVS and CDR2 is FQNEAQ. The CDR3 extends over 16 amino acids. Unmatched junction bases numbered 10, after V lost 1 base and J lost 8 bases. Together with reference TRBV7-8 and TRBJ1-4, the CDR3 gives the full variable domain: GAGVSQSPRYKVAKRGQDVALRCDPISGHVSLFWYQQALGQGPEFLTYFQNEAQLDKSGLPSDRFFAERPEGSVSTLKIQRTQQEDSAVYLCASSLDETGFREKLFFGSGTQLSVL.

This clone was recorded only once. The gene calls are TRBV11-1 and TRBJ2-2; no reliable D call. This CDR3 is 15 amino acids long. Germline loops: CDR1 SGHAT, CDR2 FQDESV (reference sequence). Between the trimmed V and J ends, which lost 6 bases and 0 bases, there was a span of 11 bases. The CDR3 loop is CASRGPAANTGELFF. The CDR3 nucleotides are TGTGCCAGCAGGGGCCCAGCTGCGAACACCGGGGAGCTGTTTTTT. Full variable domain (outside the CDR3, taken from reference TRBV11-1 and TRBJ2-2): EAEVAQSPRYKITEKSQAVAFWCDPISGHATLYWYRQILGQGPELLVQFQDESVVDDSQLPKDRFSAERLKGVDSTLKIQPAELGDSAMYLCASRGPAANTGELFFGEGSRLTVL.

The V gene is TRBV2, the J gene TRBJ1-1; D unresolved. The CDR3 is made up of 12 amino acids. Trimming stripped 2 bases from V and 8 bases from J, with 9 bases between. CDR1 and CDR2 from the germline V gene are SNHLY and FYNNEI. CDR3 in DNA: TGTGCCAGCAGTGAAAGGGCGGGAGAAGCTTTCTTT. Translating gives CASSERAGEAFF.

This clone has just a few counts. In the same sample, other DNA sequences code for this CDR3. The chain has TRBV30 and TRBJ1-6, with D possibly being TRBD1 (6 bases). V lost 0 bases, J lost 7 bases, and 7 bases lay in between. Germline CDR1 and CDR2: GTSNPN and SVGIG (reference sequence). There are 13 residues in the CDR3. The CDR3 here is CAWSVQGNSPLHF. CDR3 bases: TGTGCCTGGAGTGTACAGGGAAATTCACCCCTCCACTTT.

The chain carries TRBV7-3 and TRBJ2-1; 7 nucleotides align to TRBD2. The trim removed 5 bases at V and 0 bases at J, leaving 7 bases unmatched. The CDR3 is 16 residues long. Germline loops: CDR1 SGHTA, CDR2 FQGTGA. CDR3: CASSPSGTNSYNEQFF. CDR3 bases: TGTGCCAGCAGCCCTTCCGGGACTAACTCCTACAATGAGCAGTTCTTC.

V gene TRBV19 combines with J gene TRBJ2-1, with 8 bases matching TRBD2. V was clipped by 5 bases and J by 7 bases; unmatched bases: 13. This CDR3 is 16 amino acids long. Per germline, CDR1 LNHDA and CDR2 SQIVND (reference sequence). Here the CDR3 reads CASSPREGLLGNEQFF. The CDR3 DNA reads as TGTGCCAGTAGTCCACGGGAGGGACTTTTAGGGAATGAGCAGTTCTTC.

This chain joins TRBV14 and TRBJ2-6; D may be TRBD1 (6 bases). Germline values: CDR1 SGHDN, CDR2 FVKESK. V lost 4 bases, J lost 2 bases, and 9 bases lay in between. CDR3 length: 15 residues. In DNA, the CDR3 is TGTGCCAGCAGCCGCCACAGGGCTGGGGCCAACGTCCTGACTTTC. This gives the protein CASSRHRAGANVLTF.

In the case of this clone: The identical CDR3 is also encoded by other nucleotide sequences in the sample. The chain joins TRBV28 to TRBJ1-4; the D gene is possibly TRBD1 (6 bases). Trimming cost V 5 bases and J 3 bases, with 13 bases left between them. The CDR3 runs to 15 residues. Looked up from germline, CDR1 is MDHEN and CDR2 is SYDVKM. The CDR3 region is CASSILQGSNEKLFF. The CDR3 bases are TGTGCCAGCAGTATACTACAGGGATCTAATGAAAAACTGTTTTTT.

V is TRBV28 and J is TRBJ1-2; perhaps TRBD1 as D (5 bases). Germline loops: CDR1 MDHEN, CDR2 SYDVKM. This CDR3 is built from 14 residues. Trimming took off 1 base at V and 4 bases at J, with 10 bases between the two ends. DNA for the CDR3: TGTGCCAGCAGTTTATCAGGGATCAGCTATGGCTACACCTTC. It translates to CASSLSGISYGYTF.

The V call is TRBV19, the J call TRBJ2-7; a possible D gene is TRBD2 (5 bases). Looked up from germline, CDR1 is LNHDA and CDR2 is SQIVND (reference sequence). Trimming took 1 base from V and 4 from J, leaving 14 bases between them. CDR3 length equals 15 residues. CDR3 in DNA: TGTGCCAGTAGTATAGGCCTAGCCGACGTGTACGAGCAGTACTTC. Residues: CASSIGLADVYEQYF.

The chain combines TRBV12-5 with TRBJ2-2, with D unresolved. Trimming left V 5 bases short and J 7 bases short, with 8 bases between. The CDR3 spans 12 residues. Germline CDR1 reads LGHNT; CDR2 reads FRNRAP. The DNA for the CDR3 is TGTGCTAGTGGTCCCTCTAACGGGGAGCTGTTTTTT. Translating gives CASGPSNGELFF.

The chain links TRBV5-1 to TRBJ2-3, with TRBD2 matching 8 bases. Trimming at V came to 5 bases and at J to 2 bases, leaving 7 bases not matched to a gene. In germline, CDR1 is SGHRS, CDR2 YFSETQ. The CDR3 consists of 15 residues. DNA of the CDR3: TGCGCCAGCAGACTGATGACTAGCGACACAGATACGCAGTATTTT. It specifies CASRLMTSDTDTQYF.

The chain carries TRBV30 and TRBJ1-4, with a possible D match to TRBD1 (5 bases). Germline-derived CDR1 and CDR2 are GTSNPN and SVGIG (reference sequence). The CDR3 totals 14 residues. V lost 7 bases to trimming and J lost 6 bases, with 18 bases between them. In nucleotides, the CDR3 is TGTGCCTCGATGCGGGGGAGTAGGGATGAAAAACTGTTTTTT. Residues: CASMRGSRDEKLFF.

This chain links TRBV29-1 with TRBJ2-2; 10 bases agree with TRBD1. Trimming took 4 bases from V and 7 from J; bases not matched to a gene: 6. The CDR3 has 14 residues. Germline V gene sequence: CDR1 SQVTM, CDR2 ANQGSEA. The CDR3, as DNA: TGCAGCGTTGCACGACAGGGGGCTGGCGGGGAGCTGTTTTTT. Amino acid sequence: CSVARQGAGGELFF.

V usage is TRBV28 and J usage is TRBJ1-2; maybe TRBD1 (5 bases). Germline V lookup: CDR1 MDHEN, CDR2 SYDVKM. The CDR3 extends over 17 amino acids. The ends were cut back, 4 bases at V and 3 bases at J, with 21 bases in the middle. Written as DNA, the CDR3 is TGTGCCAGCAGTTCCCCTCCGGGGGTGAGAGGGGACTATGGCTACACCTTC. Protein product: CASSSPPGVRGDYGYTF.

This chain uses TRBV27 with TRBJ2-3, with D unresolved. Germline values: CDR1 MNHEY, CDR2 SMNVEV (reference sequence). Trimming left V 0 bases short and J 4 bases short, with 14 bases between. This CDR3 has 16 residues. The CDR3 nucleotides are TGTGCCAGCAGTTTATCTGGCGGAATCCCCGCAGATACGCAGTATTTT. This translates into CASSLSGGIPADTQYF.

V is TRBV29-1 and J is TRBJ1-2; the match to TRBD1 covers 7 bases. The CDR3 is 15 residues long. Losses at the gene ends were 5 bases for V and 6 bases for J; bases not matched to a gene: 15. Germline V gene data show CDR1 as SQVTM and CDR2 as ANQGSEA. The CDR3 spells CSVFGQGVKEDGYTF. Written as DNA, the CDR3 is TGCAGCGTTTTTGGGCAGGGGGTAAAGGAAGATGGCTACACCTTC.

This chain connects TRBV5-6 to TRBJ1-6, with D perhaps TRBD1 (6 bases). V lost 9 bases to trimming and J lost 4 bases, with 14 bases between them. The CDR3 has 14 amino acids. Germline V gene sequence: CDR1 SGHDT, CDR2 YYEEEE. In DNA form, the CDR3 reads TGTGCCACAAAGGACAGTGTGTATAATTCACCCCTCCACTTT. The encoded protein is CATKDSVYNSPLHF.

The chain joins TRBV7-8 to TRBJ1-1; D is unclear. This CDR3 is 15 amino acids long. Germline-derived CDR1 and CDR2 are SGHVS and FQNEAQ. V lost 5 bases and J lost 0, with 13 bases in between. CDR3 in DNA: TGTGCCAGCAGCCCGACGACTTTTATGAACACTGAAGCTTTCTTT. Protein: CASSPTTFMNTEAFF.

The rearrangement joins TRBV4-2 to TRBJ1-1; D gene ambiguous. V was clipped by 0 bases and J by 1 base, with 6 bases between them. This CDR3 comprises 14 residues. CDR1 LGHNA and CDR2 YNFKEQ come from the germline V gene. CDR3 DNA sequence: TGTGCCAGCAGCCAAGATCGGGGGAACACTGAAGCTTTCTTT. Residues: CASSQDRGNTEAFF.